One and the same sample provided the 20 T cell receptor beta chains below, sequenced in a study of fetal regulatory T cell absence and autoimmunity. Assay used: immunoSEQ multiplex PCR; TCRdb lists only in-frame clones, some missing. In the table there are around 100,000 clones, 60% to 80% of which are singletons. The material sequenced was pancreas tissue. The receptors stem from a male donor with IPEX syndrome.

This chain links TRBV18 with TRBJ1-2; D uncertain. The CDR3 contains 13 residues. Germline CDR1 and CDR2: KGHSH and LQKENI. The germline V and J ends were trimmed by 6 bases and 7 bases, with 15 bases remaining between them. The CDR3 DNA reads as TGTGCCAGCTCGGCTGATCGGGCCCCTGGCTACACCTTC. This codes for CASSADRAPGYTF.

This sequence joins TRBV4-1 and TRBJ2-1; 7 bases line up with TRBD2. J lost 3 bases, V lost 1 base, and 9 bases had no gene match. Germline CDR1 MGHRA, CDR2 YSYEKL. The CDR3 totals 17 residues. CDR3 DNA: TGCGCCAGCAGCCAAGGACTAGCAAGACTTTTCTACAATGAGCAGTTCTTC. This codes for CASSQGLARLFYNEQFF.

The chain uses TRBV4-1 and TRBJ1-2, with D possibly TRBD1 on 5 matching bases. V lost 4 bases to trimming and J lost 4 bases, with 7 bases between them. CDR3 length equals 12 residues. CDR1 and CDR2 from the germline V gene are MGHRA and YSYEKL. The CDR3 nucleotides read TGCGCCAGCAGCCTAGACAGCTATGGCTACACCTTC. Translated: CASSLDSYGYTF.

Here the CDR3 reads CASSVGVQDNYGYTF. The CDR3 bases are TGTGCCAGCAGCGTAGGGGTACAAGACAACTATGGCTACACCTTC. The chain carries TRBV9 and TRBJ1-2; D gene ambiguous. The germline gives CDR1 SGDLS, CDR2 YYNGEE. Trimming left V 0 bases short and J 2 bases short, with 11 bases between. This CDR3 spans 15 amino acids.

This clone occurred a few times. V gene TRBV20-1 combines with J gene TRBJ2-1; unclear D gene. With 6 bases removed from V and 7 bases from J, the gap between germline ends came to 7 bases. CDR3 length equals 10 residues. CDR1 is DFQATT, CDR2 SNEGSKA, per germline (reference sequence). The CDR3 protein is CSAQENEQFF. As DNA, the CDR3 is TGCAGTGCGCAAGAGAATGAGCAGTTCTTC.

J is TRBJ1-2 and V is TRBV4-2; the D is unclear. V dropped 0 bases and J dropped 3 bases, with 5 bases sitting between them. Germline values: CDR1 LGHNA, CDR2 YNFKEQ. This CDR3 is built from 13 residues. The CDR3 coding sequence is TGTGCCAGCAGCCAAGAAGGACACTATGGCTACACCTTC. Translation gives CASSQEGHYGYTF.

DNA of the CDR3: TGTGCTAGTGGTCCGTCAACGGGGGAGCAGTTCTTC. Its translation: CASGPSTGEQFF. The genes are TRBV12-5 and TRBJ2-1, with a tentative D call TRBD2 (5 bases). Per germline, CDR1 LGHNT and CDR2 FRNRAP. This CDR3 has 12 residues. The V and J ends lost 5 bases and 10 bases respectively, with 12 bases between them.

V and J are TRBV6-5 and TRBJ2-5; the match to TRBD2 covers 7 bases. Germline CDR1 and CDR2: MNHEY and SVGAGI. CDR3 size: 16 residues. With 0 bases clipped from V and 4 bases from J, the junction kept 8 bases outside the gene matches. The CDR3 here is CASSYSRPGLGETQYF. The CDR3 coding sequence is TGTGCCAGCAGTTACTCGCGGCCAGGACTAGGAGAGACCCAGTACTTC.

The rearrangement links TRBV30 to TRBJ1-3, with D tentatively TRBD1 (6 bases). The CDR3 contains 15 residues. Germline V gene lookup returns CDR1 GTSNPN and CDR2 SVGIG (reference sequence). The V end lost 0 bases, the J end lost 2 bases, and 11 bases lay between the germline ends. The CDR3 coding sequence is TGTGCCTGGAGTGTATCGCAGGGGCCTGGAAACACCATATATTTT. As protein: CAWSVSQGPGNTIYF.

The V and J genes are TRBV13 and TRBJ2-1; the D gene is possibly TRBD2 (5 bases). V was cut by 4 bases and J by 4 bases, with 14 bases left in between. The germline V gene has CDR1 PRHDT and CDR2 FYEKMQ (reference sequence). CDR3 length equals 15 residues. In nucleotides, the CDR3 is TGTGCCAGCAGCTATTCGGCTAGCAGGTACAATGAGCAGTTCTTC. Protein: CASSYSASRYNEQFF.

There are a few counts of this clone. In DNA, the CDR3 is TGTGCCAGCAGTGCTCACGGGGCACCCTACGAGCAGTACTTC. Encoded protein: CASSAHGAPYEQYF. This chain uses TRBV6-5 with TRBJ2-7; D tentatively reads TRBD1 or TRBD2 (5 bases each). The CDR3 contains 14 residues. Trimming shortened V by 5 bases and J by 2 bases, and 13 bases separated the two germline ends. Germline V gene data show CDR1 as MNHEY and CDR2 as SVGAGI.

This chain uses TRBV19 with TRBJ1-3; TRBD1 is a possible D gene (6 bases). The germline V gene has CDR1 LNHDA and CDR2 SQIVND (reference sequence). The CDR3 contains 14 residues. Trimming pared 3 bases from V and 0 bases from J, leaving 6 bases between. DNA of the CDR3: TGTGCCAGTAGTATGGACAGCTCTGGAAACACCATATATTTT. Its protein product is CASSMDSSGNTIYF.

This clone has just a few counts. This sequence joins TRBV19 and TRBJ2-7, with 8 positions matching TRBD1. The CDR3 sequence is 14 residues long. The germline V gene has CDR1 LNHDA and CDR2 SQIVND (reference sequence). Trimming took 5 bases from V and 5 from J; bases not matched to a gene: 8. CDR3 bases: TGTGCCAGTAGTCAACTAACGACAGGGGACGAGCAGTACTTC. Protein: CASSQLTTGDEQYF.

This rearrangement joins TRBV5-1 to TRBJ1-6; possibly TRBD1 for D (5 bases). Per the germline V gene, CDR1 is SGHRS and CDR2 is YFSETQ. Trimming took off 1 base at V and 0 bases at J, with 11 bases between the two ends. This CDR3 region has 17 residues. CDR3 loop: CASSLWRQGSYNSPLHF. CDR3 DNA sequence: TGCGCCAGCAGCTTGTGGAGGCAGGGCTCCTATAATTCACCCCTCCACTTT.

This chain connects TRBV4-1 to TRBJ2-7; D may be TRBD2 (6 bases). Germline V lookup: CDR1 MGHRA, CDR2 YSYEKL. CDR3 length equals 16 residues. The V gene lost 4 bases and the J gene lost 0 bases, with 16 bases spanning the gap. CDR3 in DNA: TGCGCCAGCAGCCCTCGTCCAGCGGGTAGCTCCTACGAGCAGTACTTC. This gives the protein CASSPRPAGSSYEQYF.

This chain joins TRBV7-8 and TRBJ2-7, with 7 bases lining up with TRBD1. This CDR3 spans 14 amino acids. The germline V gene encodes CDR1 SGHVS and CDR2 FQNEAQ. The trim removed 1 base at V and 4 bases at J, leaving 4 bases unmatched. CDR3 protein: CASSLGTGFYEQYF. CDR3 coding DNA: TGTGCCAGCAGCTTAGGGACAGGTTTTTACGAGCAGTACTTC.

The chain combines TRBV5-1 with TRBJ2-7; D may be TRBD1 or TRBD2 (7 bases each). V was shortened by 2 bases and J by 3 bases, with 15 bases between the two germline ends. The germline V gene has CDR1 SGHRS and CDR2 YFSETQ. CDR3 size: 15 residues. The CDR3 here is CASSFRGGANYEQYF. The DNA of the CDR3 is TGCGCCAGCAGCTTCAGGGGGGGCGCGAACTACGAGCAGTACTTC. The variable domain in full, completed from reference TRBV5-1 and TRBJ2-7, reads KAGVTQTPRYLIKTRGQQVTLSCSPISGHRSVSWYQQTPGQGLQFLFEYFSETQRNKGNFPGRFSGRQFSNSRSEMNVSTLELGDSALYLCASSFRGGANYEQYFGPGTRLTVT.

Here the CDR3 DNA reads TGTGCCATCAGCCGGGACTACAATGAGCAGTTCTTC. Protein product: CAISRDYNEQFF. The genes are TRBV10-3 and TRBJ2-1; the D gene is possibly TRBD2 (5 bases). This CDR3 region has 12 residues. V gave up 6 bases and J gave up 3 bases, with 6 bases separating them. Germline V gene lookup returns CDR1 ENHRY and CDR2 SYGVKD.

The chain combines TRBV7-2 with TRBJ2-3; TRBD2 might be the D (6 bases). V lost 3 bases to trimming and J lost 2 bases, with 15 bases between them. The CDR3 runs 16 residues. The V gene's germline CDR1 is SGHTA and CDR2 FQGNSA. CDR3 protein: CASSFKRAGSTDTQYF. CDR3 coding DNA: TGTGCCAGCAGCTTTAAAAGGGCGGGGTCCACAGATACGCAGTATTTT.

The chain combines TRBV5-4 with TRBJ2-4; D is ambiguous. The CDR3 runs to 15 residues. Germline values: CDR1 SGHNT, CDR2 YYREEE (reference sequence). Trimming took 0 bases from V and 5 from J, leaving 12 bases between them. The CDR3 loop is CASSLVPSEENIQYF. The CDR3 coding sequence is TGTGCCAGCAGCTTGGTACCGTCAGAGGAAAACATTCAGTACTTC. Complete variable domain (other parts from reference TRBV5-4 and TRBJ2-4): ETGVTQSPTHLIKTRGQQVTLRCSSQSGHNTVSWYQQALGQGPQFIFQYYREEENGRGNFPPRFSGLQFPNYSSELNVNALELDDSALYLCASSLVPSEENIQYFGAGTRLSVL.